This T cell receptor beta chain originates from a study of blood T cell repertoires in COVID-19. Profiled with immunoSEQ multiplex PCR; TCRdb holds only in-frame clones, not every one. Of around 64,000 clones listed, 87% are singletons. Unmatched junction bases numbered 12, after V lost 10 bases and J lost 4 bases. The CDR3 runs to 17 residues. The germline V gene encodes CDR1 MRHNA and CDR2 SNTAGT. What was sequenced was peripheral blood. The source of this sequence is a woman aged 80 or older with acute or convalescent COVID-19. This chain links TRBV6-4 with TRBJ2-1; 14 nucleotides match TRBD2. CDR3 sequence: CATSTGTSGGAYNEQFF. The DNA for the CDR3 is TGTGCCACTTCTACCGGGACTAGCGGGGGAGCTTACAATGAGCAGTTCTTC.